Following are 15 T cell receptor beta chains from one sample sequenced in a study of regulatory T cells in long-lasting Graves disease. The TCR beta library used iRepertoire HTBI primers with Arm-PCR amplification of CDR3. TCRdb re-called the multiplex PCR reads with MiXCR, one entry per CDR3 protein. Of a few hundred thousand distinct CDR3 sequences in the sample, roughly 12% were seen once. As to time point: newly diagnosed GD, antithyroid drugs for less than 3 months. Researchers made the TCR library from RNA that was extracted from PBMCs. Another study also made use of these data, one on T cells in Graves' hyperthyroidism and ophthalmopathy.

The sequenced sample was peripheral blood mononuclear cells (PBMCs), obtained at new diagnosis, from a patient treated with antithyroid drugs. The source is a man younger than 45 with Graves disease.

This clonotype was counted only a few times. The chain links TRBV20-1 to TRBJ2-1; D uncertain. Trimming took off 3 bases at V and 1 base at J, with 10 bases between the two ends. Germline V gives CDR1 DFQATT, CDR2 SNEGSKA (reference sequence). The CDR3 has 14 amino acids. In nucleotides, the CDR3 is TGCAGTGCTAGGGGTATCAATTCCTACAATGAGCAGTTCTTC. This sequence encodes CSARGINSYNEQFF.

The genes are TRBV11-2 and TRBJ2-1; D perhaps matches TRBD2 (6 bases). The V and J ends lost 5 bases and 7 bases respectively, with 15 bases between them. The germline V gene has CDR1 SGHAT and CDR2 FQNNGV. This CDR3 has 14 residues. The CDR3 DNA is TGTGCCAGCAGCCGCGGAGGAGGGTTGAATGAGCAGTTCTTC. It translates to CASSRGGGLNEQFF.

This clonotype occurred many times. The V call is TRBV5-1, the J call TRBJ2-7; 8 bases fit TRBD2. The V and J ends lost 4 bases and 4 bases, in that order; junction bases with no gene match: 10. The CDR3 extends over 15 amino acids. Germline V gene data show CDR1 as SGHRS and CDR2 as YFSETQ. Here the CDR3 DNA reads TGCGCCAGCAGCAGCCTGACTAGCGCCAAATACGAGCAGTACTTC. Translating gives CASSSLTSAKYEQYF.

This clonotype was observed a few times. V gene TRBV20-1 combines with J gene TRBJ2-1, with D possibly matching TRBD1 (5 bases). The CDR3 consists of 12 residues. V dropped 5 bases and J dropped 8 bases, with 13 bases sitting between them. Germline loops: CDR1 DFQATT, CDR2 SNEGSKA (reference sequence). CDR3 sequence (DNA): TGCAGTGCTCCGCGAATCAGGGATGAGCAGTTCTTC. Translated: CSAPRIRDEQFF.

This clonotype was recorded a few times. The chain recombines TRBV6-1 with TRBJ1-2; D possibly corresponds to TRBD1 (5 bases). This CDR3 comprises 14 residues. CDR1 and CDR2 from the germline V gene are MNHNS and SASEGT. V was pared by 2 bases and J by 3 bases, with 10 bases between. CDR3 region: CASSEQLGDYGYTF. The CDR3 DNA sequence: TGTGCCAGCAGTGAACAATTGGGGGACTATGGCTACACCTTC.

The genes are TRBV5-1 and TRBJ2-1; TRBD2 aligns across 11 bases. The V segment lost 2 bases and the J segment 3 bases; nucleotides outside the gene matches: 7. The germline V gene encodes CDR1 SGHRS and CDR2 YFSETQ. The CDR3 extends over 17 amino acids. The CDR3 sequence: CASSFTSGSQSYNEQFF. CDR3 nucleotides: TGCGCCAGCAGCTTCACTAGCGGGAGTCAAAGCTACAATGAGCAGTTCTTC.

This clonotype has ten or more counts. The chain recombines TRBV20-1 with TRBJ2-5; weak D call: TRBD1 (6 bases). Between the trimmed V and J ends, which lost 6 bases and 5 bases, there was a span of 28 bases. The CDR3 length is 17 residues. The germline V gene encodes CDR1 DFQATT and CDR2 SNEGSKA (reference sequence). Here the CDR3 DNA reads TGCAGTGCCCCTCCGGCGCCAGGGGAAGGGCCCAGGGAGACCCAGTACTTC. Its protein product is CSAPPAPGEGPRETQYF.

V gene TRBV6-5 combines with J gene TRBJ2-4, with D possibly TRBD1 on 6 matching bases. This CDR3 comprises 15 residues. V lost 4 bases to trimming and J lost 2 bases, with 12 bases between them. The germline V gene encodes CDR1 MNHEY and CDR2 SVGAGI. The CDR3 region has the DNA TGTGCCAGCAGTTCGCACAGGGAGTCCAAAAACATTCAGTACTTC. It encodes CASSSHRESKNIQYF.

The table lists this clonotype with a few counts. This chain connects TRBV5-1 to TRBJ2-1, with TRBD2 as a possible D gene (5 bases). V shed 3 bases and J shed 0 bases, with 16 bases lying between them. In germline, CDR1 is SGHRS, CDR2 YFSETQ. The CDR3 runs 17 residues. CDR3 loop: CASSSLGSGSSYNEQFF. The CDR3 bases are TGCGCCAGCAGCTCCCTCGGTTCGGGGAGCTCCTACAATGAGCAGTTCTTC.

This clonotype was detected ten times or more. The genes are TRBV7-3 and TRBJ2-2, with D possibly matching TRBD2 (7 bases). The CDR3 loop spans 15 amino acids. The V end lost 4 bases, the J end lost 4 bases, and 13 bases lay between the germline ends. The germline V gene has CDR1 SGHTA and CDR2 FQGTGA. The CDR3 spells CASSSHREGTGELFF. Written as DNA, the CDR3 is TGTGCCAGCAGCTCGCACAGGGAGGGCACCGGGGAGCTGTTTTTT.

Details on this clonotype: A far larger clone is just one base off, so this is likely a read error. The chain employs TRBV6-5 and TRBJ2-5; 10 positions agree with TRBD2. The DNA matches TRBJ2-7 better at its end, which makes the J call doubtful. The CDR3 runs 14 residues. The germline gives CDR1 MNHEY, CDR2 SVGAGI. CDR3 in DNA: TGTGCCAGCAGTTTCAGGACTAGCGGCTACGAGCAGTACTTC. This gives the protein CASSFRTSGYEQYF.

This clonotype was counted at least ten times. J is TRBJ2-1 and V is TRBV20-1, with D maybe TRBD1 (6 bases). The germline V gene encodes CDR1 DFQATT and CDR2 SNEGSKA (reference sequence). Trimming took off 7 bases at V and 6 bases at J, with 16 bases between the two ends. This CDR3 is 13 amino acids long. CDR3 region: CSVRSGTRNEQFF. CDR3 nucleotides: TGCAGTGTCCGTTCCGGGACACGCAATGAGCAGTTCTTC.

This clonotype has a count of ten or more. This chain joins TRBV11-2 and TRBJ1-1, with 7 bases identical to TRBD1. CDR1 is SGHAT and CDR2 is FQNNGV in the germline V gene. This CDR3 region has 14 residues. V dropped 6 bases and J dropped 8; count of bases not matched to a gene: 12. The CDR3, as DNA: TGTGCCAGCAGTTTGGGACAGAGAGCTTTCGAAGCTTTCTTT. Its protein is CASSLGQRAFEAFF.

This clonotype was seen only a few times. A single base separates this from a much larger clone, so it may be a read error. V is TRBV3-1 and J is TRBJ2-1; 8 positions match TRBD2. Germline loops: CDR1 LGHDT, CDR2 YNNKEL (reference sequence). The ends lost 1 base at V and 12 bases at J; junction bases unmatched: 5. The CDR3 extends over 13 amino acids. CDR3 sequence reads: CASSQGRGGMQFF. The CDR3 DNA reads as TGTGCCAGCAGCCAAGGACGGGGGGGCATGCAGTTCTTC.

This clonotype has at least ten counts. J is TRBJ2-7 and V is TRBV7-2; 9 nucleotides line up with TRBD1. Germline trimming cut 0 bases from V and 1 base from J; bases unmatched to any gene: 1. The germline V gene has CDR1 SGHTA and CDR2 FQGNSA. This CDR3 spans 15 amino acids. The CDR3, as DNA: TGTGCCAGCAGCTTAGCCGGGACAGGGTCCTACGAGCAGTACTTC. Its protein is CASSLAGTGSYEQYF.